This T cell receptor (beta chain) stems from a study of T-cell memory formation after mild COVID-19. Study results and limitations: Clones shrinking from day 15 to 85 showed even CD4/CD8 mixes; later expanders tilted CD4+. Researchers report contracting CD4+ clones mostly in CM and EM, with CD8+ clones in EMRA.

The trim removed 6 bases at V and 6 bases at J, leaving 4 bases unmatched. The CDR3 length is 13 residues. This clonotype has ten or more counts. The antigen is unknown. The TCR alpha and TCR beta cDNA libraries, bearing sample barcodes and UMIs, were generated by 5'RACE using constant-segment primers. TCRdb independently ran MiXCR on the 5' RACE reads; one entry per CDR3 protein. The sample yields a few hundred thousand distinct CDR3 sequences, 16% seen once. The gene calls are TRBV12-3 or TRBV12-4 and TRBJ1-5; 8 bases fit TRBD1. The sample comprised PBMCs or a T cell subset sorted from them (not recorded which). This clonotype was sampled from a man between 18 and 35 years old who had mild COVID-19 (a few samples of this study predate the infection). Cell type and time point are not known. The CDR3, as DNA: TGTGCCAGCAGGCGGGACAGGAGTCAGCCCCAGCATTTT. Translation gives CASRRDRSQPQHF.